This paragraph covers one T cell receptor (beta chain) sequence. Its antigen is unidentified. The PCR ran on 60 Vbeta and 13 Jbeta primers. Produced via immunoSEQ multiplex PCR; TCRdb's table is partial and in-frame only. Here the sample spans over 150,000 clones, approximately 84% being singletons. The sample is drawn from a study of cytomegalovirus exposure and HLA in healthy donors. The study, taken as a whole, reports: There were a few CMV-associated chains whose specificity for CMV antigens was confirmed in vitro.

From germline, CDR1 is MNHEY and CDR2 SMNVEV (reference sequence). This CDR3 spans 15 amino acids. V was clipped by 2 bases and J by 0 bases, with 11 bases between them. The specimen sequenced was PBMCs. V is TRBV27 and J is TRBJ2-7; D possibly corresponds to TRBD2 (6 bases). The origin of this receptor is a girl under 18 in good health and CMV-seropositive. The CDR3 spells CASSLRGGRSYEQYF. The CDR3, as DNA: TGTGCCAGCAGTTTACGTGGAGGGCGCTCCTACGAGCAGTACTTC.